This TCR beta chain is drawn from a study of CD8 T cells in ankylosing spondylitis. Comment on this clonotype: Its specificity is unknown.

Per the germline V gene, CDR1 is DFQATT and CDR2 is SNEGSKA (reference sequence). The CDR3 consists of 22 residues. Germline trimming cut 4 bases from V and 1 base from J; bases unmatched to any gene: 20. Findings and caveats of the study: Matched ankylosing spondylitis synovial fluid reportedly showed significant enrichment of disease-linked clones. A number of the motif variants had already been described in reactive arthritis synovial fluid and blood.

The TCR beta libraries were generated through quantitative 5'-RACE incorporating molecular barcodes. MiXCR, applied by TCRdb to the 5' RACE reads, yields one record per CDR3 protein. The sample lists about 200,000 distinct CDR3 sequences; about 26% were seen once. The material sequenced was blood, either unsorted or a sorted T cell fraction (not recorded which). The gene calls are TRBV20-1 and TRBJ2-6; 12 bases match TRBD2. This clonotype was obtained from a male donor with ankylosing spondylitis or in good health (not recorded which). CDR3 in amino acids: CSAIITGTGTSGLTSGANVLTF. The DNA for the CDR3 is TGCAGTGCTATTATAACCGGGACAGGGACTAGCGGGTTGACTTCTGGGGCCAACGTCCTGACTTTC.